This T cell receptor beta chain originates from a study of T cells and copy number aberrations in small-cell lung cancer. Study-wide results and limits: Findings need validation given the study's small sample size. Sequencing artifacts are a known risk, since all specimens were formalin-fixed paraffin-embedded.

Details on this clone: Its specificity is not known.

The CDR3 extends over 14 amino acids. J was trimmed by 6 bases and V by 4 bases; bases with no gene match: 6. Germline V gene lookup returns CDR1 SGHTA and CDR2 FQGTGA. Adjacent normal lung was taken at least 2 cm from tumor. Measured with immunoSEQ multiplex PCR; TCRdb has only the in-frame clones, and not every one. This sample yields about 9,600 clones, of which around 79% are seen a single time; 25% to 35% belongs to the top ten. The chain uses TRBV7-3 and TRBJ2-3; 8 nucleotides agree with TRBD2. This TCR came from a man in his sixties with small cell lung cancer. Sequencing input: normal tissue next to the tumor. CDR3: CASSSGLAYDTQYF. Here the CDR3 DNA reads TGTGCCAGCAGCTCTGGACTAGCTTATGATACGCAGTATTTT.